The clone carrying this T cell receptor beta chain was detected ten times or more. The antigen remains unidentified. Any patient presenting with uncontrolled infection, other autoimmune disease, pregnancy or lactation was left out. Based on clinical symptoms, serum thyroxine and TRAb, thyroid ultrasound and orbital computed tomography, diagnoses were reached. This sample stems from a study of T cells in Graves' hyperthyroidism and ophthalmopathy. Study conclusions and caveats: Appearing also in blood were most of the thyroid clonotypes expanded above 0.001.

In germline, CDR1 is MNHNY, CDR2 SVGAGI (reference sequence). V was cut by 1 base and J by 4 bases, with 16 bases left in between. The CDR3 sequence is 16 residues long. RNA transcripts yielded amplified TCR beta CDR3 regions. The HTBI primer set served for first-round RT-PCR of the TCR CDR3. TCRdb redid the calling of the multiplex PCR reads with MiXCR, one entry per CDR3 protein. The repertoire includes some 500,000 distinct CDR3 sequences, 16% of them detected once, and 25% to 30% sits in the top ten. The rearrangement links TRBV6-6 to TRBJ1-1; no firm D call. The sequence was obtained from a woman aged 30 to 39 with Graves' ophthalmopathy. The sequenced sample consisted of blood. The CDR3: CASSYYIGGSGTEAFF. The CDR3 DNA is TGTGCCAGCAGTTACTATATAGGAGGGTCGGGCACTGAAGCTTTCTTT.